Listed below are T cell receptor beta chains from one sample, sequenced in a study of T cells after posttransplantation cyclophosphamide. Some clones are missing from TCRdb's copy, which holds only in-frame ones; the method was immunoSEQ multiplex PCR. The table lists roughly 20,000 clones, 74% of them singletons. The source material was PBMCs, sampled after an allogeneic stem cell transplant with post-transplant cyclophosphamide. The receptors derive from a young adult male patient who received an allogeneic stem cell transplant from a related donor, was CMV-positive, and had acute GVHD only. Among the T cells, some may be from the graft donor. Both conserved end residues are part of each CDR3. A D gene is named only where the DNA matches it firmly. For some rows the clone size is stated as once, few or many, or as a class when expanded; others skip it.

clone size,D gene,J gene,V gene,CDR3 protein,CDR3 DNA
many,TRBD1,TRBJ1-5,TRBV16,CASSRDRGQPQHF,TGTGCCAGCAGCCGTGACAGGGGACAGCCCCAGCATTTT
.,TRBD2,TRBJ2-1,TRBV5-1,CASSLAGGAGIYNEQFF,TGCGCCAGCAGCTTGGCAGGAGGAGCGGGGATTTACAATGAGCAGTTCTTC
.,.,TRBJ2-7,TRBV6-5,CASSYPRGEQYF,TGTGCCAGCAGTTACCCCCGGGGCGAGCAGTACTTC
.,.,TRBJ1-2,TRBV4-1,CASSHPTEFNYGYTF,TGCGCCAGCAGCCACCCTACGGAGTTTAACTATGGCTACACCTTC
.,TRBD1,TRBJ2-7,TRBV6-5,CASSYHGDREIF,TGTGCCAGCAGTTACCACGGGGACAGAGAGATTTTC
few,TRBD1,TRBJ1-1,TRBV4-1,CASSQVDRVTEAFF,TGCGCCAGCAGCCAAGTTGACAGGGTCACTGAAGCTTTCTTT
.,.,TRBJ1-1,TRBV4-1,CASSQGEVLGTEAFF,TGCGCCAGCAGCCAGGGGGAGGTTCTGGGCACTGAAGCTTTCTTT
few,.,TRBJ2-3,TRBV19,CASSIRLADGTQYF,TGTGCCAGTAGTATCAGACTGGCTGACGGTACGCAGTATTTT
.,.,TRBJ2-1,TRBV7-2,CASSFRSGGDEQFF,TGTGCCAGCAGCTTTAGGTCAGGAGGAGATGAGCAGTTCTTC
once,.,TRBJ2-1,TRBV4-3,CASSQETGRHEQFF,TGCGCCAGCAGCCAAGAGACAGGGAGGCATGAGCAGTTCTTC
.,TRBD1,TRBJ1-1,TRBV11-2,CASSLMGRTGVGTEAFF,TGTGCCAGCAGCTTAATGGGACGTACAGGGGTAGGCACTGAAGCTTTCTTT
.,.,TRBJ1-1,TRBV6-4,CASRAGASNTEAFF,TGTGCCAGCAGGGCAGGGGCTTCGAACACTGAAGCTTTCTTT
once,TRBD1,TRBJ2-7,TRBV4-1,CASSQGPDRATYEQYF,TGCGCCAGCAGCCAAGGCCCGGACAGGGCCACCTACGAGCAGTACTTC
once,TRBD1,TRBJ2-3,TRBV7-2,CASTKDRGRGTDTQYF,TGTGCCAGCACCAAGGACAGGGGGCGCGGCACAGATACGCAGTATTTT
.,.,TRBJ2-6,TRBV12-5,CASGLGTGSSGANVLTF,TGTGCTAGTGGTTTGGGAACTGGGAGCTCTGGGGCCAACGTCCTGACTTTC
once,.,TRBJ2-6,TRBV6-6,CASRDSDSGANVLTF,TGTGCCAGCAGGGACTCGGACTCTGGGGCCAACGTCCTGACTTTC
.,TRBD2,TRBJ2-3,TRBV9,CASSPLPSGGTDTQYF,TGTGCCAGCAGCCCGCTGCCTAGCGGGGGCACAGATACGCAGTATTTT
.,TRBD1,TRBJ2-3,TRBV4-2,CASSSWTGSTDTQYF,TGTGCCAGCAGCTCCTGGACAGGAAGCACAGATACGCAGTATTTT
.,.,TRBJ2-1,TRBV6-5,CASRTRMQNEQFF,TGTGCCAGCAGGACTCGTATGCAAAATGAGCAGTTCTTC
.,.,TRBJ2-7,TRBV4-1,CASSQALRGSYEQYF,TGCGCCAGCAGCCAAGCTCTCAGGGGCTCCTACGAGCAGTACTTC
.,TRBD1,TRBJ2-2,TRBV6-4,CASRQGNTGELFF,TGTGCCAGCCGACAGGGGAACACCGGGGAGCTGTTTTTT
.,.,TRBJ1-1,TRBV7-9,CASSLGGGEAFF,TGTGCCAGCAGCTTAGGAGGCGGTGAAGCTTTCTTT
.,.,TRBJ2-7,TRBV28,CASSPPGPPSYEQYF,TGTGCCAGCAGTCCCCCAGGGCCACCCTCCTACGAGCAGTACTTC
.,.,TRBJ2-7,TRBV18,CASSPQGLSYEQYF,TGTGCCAGCTCACCCCAGGGTCTGTCCTACGAGCAGTACTTC
.,TRBD1,TRBJ1-5,TRBV6-5,CASSLDRGSNQPQHF,TGTGCCAGCAGTTTGGACAGGGGAAGCAATCAGCCCCAGCATTTT
.,.,TRBJ1-3,TRBV7-2,CASSLVGRGADF,.
.,.,TRBJ2-5,TRBV11-2,CASSLDRPETQYF,TGTGCCAGCAGCCTTGACAGACCAGAGACCCAGTACTTC
.,.,TRBJ2-1,TRBV18,CASSSGPDEQFF,TGTGCCAGCTCATCCGGTCCGGATGAGCAGTTCTTC
.,TRBD2,TRBJ2-4,TRBV27,CASQTSGGYLAKNIQYF,TGTGCCAGTCAGACTAGCGGGGGATATCTAGCCAAAAACATTCAGTACTTC
.,.,TRBJ2-3,TRBV7-2,CASSQGGRGFTDTQYF,TGTGCCAGCAGTCAGGGAGGACGGGGGTTCACAGATACGCAGTATTTT
.,.,TRBJ1-2,TRBV12-2,CASRFRDGRWSFGGYTF,TGTGCAAGTCGCTTCAGGGATGGACGTTGGAGTTTCGGTGGCTACACCTTC
.,.,TRBJ2-7,TRBV7-9,CASSQGQFYEQYF,TGTGCCAGCAGCCAAGGACAGTTCTACGAGCAGTACTTC
.,TRBD1,TRBJ1-2,TRBV7-2,CASSPDRGRGYTF,TGTGCCAGCAGCCCGGACAGGGGGAGAGGCTACACCTTC
many,.,TRBJ1-4,TRBV5-4,CASSLAATNEKLFF,TGTGCCAGCAGCTTGGCAGCAACTAATGAAAAACTGTTTTTT
.,.,TRBJ2-6,TRBV7-3,CASSFNAGANVLTF,TGTGCCAGCAGCTTTAATGCTGGGGCCAACGTCCTGACTTTC
.,TRBD2,TRBJ2-5,TRBV29-1,CSVATGTSGGETQYF,TGCAGCGTGGCCACCGGGACTAGCGGGGGGGAGACCCAGTACTTC
.,.,TRBJ1-2,TRBV5-4,CASRPTPTANYGYTF,TGTGCCAGCAGACCAACCCCGACAGCGAACTATGGCTACACCTTC
.,.,TRBJ2-2,TRBV7-2,CASSLETSRELFF,TGTGCCAGCAGCTTAGAAACTAGCCGGGAGCTGTTTTTT
few,.,TRBJ1-1,TRBV19,CASSMDSLGTEAFF,TGTGCCAGTAGTATGGACAGTTTGGGCACTGAAGCTTTCTTT
few,TRBD1,TRBJ2-2,TRBV11-2,CASSPDRAGELFF,TGTGCCAGCAGCCCCGACAGGGCCGGGGAGCTGTTTTTT